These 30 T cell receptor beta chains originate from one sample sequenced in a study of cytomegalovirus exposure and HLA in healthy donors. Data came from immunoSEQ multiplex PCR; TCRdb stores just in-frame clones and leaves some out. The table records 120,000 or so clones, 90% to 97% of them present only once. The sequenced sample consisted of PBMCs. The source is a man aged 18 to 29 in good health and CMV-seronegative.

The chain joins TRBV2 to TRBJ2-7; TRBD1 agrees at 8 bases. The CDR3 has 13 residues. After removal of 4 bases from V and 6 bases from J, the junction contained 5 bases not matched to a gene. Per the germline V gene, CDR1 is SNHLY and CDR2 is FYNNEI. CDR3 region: CASSGGQVGEQYF. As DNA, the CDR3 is TGTGCCAGCAGTGGGGGACAGGTTGGCGAGCAGTACTTC.

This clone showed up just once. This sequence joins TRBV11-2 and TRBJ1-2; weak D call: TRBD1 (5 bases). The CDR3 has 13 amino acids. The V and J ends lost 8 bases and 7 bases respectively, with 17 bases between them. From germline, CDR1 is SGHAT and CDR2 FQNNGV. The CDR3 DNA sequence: TGTGCCAGCGGGGGAGGGATCTTCCGTGGCTACACCTTC. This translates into CASGGGIFRGYTF.

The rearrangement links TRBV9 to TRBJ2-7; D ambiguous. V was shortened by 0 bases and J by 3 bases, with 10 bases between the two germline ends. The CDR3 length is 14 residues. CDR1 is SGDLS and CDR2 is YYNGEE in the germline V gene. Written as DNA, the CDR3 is TGTGCCAGCAGCGTAGGACTGAGTAGCTACGAGCAGTACTTC. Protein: CASSVGLSSYEQYF.

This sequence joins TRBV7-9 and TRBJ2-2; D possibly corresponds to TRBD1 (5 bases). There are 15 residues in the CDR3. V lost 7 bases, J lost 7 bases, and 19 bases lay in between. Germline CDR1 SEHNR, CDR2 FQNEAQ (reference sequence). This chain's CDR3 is CASTLGPLVHGELFF. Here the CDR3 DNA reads TGTGCCAGCACCCTGGGGCCCCTAGTCCACGGGGAGCTGTTTTTT.

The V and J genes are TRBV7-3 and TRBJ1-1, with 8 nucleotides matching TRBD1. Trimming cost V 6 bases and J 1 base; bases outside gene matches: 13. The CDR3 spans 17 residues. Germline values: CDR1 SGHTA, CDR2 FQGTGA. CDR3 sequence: CASSDTAGGRWNTEAFF. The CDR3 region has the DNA TGTGCCAGCAGTGATACCGCAGGGGGCCGTTGGAACACTGAAGCTTTCTTT.

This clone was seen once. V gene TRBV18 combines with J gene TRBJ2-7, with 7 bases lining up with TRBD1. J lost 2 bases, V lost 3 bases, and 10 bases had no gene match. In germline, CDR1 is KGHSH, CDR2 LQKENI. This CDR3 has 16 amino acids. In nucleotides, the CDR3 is TGTGCCAGCTCACCTCCGGACAGGAAGAGGGCCTACGAGCAGTACTTC. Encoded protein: CASSPPDRKRAYEQYF.

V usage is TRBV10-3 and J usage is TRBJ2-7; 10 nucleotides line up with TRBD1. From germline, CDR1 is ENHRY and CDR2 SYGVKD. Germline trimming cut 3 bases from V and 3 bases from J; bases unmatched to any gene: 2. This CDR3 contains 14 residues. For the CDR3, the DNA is TGTGCCATCAGTGATGGACAGGGGGTCTACGAGCAGTACTTC. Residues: CAISDGQGVYEQYF.

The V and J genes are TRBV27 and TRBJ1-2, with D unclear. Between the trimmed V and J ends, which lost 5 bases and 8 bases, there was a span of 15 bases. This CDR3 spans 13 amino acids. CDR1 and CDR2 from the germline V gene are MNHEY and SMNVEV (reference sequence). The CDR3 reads CASSPNSRLGYTF. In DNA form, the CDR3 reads TGTGCCAGCAGTCCAAATTCCAGGTTAGGCTACACCTTC.

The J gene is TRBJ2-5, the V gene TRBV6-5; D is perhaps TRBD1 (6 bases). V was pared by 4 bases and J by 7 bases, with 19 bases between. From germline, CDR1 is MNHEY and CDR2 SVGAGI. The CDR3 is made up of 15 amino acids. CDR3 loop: CASSFETGASGTQYF. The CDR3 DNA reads TGTGCCAGCAGTTTCGAGACAGGCGCAAGCGGGACCCAGTACTTC.

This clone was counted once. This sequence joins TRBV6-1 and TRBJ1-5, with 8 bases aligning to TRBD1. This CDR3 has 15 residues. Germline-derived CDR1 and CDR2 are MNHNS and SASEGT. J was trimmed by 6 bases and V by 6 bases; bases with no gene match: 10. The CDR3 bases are TGTGCCAGCAGAAACGGACAGGGTGCGAGTCAGCCCCAGCATTTT. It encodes CASRNGQGASQPQHF.

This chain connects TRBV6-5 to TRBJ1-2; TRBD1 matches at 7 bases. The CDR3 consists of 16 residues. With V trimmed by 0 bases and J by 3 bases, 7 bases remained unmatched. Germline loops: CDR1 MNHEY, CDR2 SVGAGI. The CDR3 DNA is TGTGCCAGCAGTTACTCGAGGTCAGGGGGTTACTATGGCTACACCTTC. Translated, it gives CASSYSRSGGYYGYTF.

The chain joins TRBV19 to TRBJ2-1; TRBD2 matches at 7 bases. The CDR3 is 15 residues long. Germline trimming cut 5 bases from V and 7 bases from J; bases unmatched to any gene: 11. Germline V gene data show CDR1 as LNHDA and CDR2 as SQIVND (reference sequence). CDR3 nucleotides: TGTGCCAGTAGTCCCCTAGCGGCCCCAGGGAATGAGCAGTTCTTC. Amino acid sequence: CASSPLAAPGNEQFF.

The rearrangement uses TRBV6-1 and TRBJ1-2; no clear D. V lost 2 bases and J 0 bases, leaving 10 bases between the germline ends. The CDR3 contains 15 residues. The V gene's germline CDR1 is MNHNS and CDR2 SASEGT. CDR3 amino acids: CASSESSLTNYGYTF. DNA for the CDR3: TGTGCCAGCAGTGAATCCTCCCTAACTAACTATGGCTACACCTTC.

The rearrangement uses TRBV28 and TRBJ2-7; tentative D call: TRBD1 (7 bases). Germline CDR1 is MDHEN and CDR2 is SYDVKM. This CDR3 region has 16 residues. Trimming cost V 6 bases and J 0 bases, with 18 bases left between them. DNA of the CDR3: TGTGCCAGCAGCCACGCGGGACAGCTAAGCTCCTACGAGCAGTACTTC. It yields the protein CASSHAGQLSSYEQYF.

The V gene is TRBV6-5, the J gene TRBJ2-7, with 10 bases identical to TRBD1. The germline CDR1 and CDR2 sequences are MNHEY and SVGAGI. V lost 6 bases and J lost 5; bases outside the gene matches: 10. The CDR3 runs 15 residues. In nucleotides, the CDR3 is TGTGCCAGCAGAACAGACAGGGGGCAGGTCAACGAGCAGTACTTC. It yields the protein CASRTDRGQVNEQYF.

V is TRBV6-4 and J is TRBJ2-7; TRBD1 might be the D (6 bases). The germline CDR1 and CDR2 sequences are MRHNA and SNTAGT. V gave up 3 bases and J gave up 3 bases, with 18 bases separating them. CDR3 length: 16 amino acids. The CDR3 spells CASSELIRGRHYEQYF. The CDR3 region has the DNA TGTGCCAGCAGTGAATTAATCAGGGGACGGCACTACGAGCAGTACTTC.

CDR3 coding DNA: TGTGCCAGTAAAGTAATAGCGGGGGCCGTGAACACCGGGGAGCTGTTTTTT. Translation: CASKVIAGAVNTGELFF. This chain joins TRBV19 and TRBJ2-2, with TRBD2 matching over 9 bases. Germline CDR1 LNHDA, CDR2 SQIVND (reference sequence). V trimming: 7 bases; J trimming: 1 base; junction bases outside the gene matches: 10. CDR3 length: 17 residues.

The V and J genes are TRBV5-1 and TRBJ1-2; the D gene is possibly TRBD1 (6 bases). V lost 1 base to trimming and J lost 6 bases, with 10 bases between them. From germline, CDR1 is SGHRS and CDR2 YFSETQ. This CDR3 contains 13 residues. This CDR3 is CASSLTGSHGYTF. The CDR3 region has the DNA TGCGCCAGCAGCTTGACAGGGAGCCATGGCTACACCTTC.

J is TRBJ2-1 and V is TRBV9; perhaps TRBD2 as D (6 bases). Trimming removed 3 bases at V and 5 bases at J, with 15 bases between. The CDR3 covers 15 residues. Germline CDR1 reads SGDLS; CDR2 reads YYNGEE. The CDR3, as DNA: TGTGCCAGCAGCGCCGACCGGGACTTAAACAATGAGCAGTTCTTC. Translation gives CASSADRDLNNEQFF.

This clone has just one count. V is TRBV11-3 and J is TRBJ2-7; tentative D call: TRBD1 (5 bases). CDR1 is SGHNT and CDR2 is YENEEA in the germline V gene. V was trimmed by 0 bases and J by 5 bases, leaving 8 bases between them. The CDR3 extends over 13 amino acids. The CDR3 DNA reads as TGTGCCAGCAGCTTAGATTCAGGGAACGAGCAGTACTTC. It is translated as CASSLDSGNEQYF.

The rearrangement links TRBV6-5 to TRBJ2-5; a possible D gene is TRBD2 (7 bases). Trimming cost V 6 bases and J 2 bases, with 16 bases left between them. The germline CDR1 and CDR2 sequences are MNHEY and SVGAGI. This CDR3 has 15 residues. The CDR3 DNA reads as TGTGCCAGCAGCCCGGGGGGCCCGGGGCAAGAGACCCAGTACTTC. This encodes CASSPGGPGQETQYF.

CDR3: CASSPGLAGAYEQYF. The CDR3 DNA follows: TGTGCCAGCAGCCCCGGACTAGCGGGGGCCTACGAGCAGTACTTC. The chain couples TRBV7-6 to TRBJ2-7; TRBD2 matches at 13 bases. V shed 5 bases and J 2 bases; nucleotides not matched to a gene: 3. The CDR3 spans 15 residues. Germline V gene data show CDR1 as SGHVS and CDR2 as FNYEAQ.

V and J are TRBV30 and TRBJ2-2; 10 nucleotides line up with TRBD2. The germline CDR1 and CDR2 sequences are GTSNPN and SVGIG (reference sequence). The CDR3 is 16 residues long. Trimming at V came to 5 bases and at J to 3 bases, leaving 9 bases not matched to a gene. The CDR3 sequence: CAWDASGSGDTGELFF. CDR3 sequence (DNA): TGTGCCTGGGATGCTAGCGGGAGCGGGGACACCGGGGAGCTGTTTTTT.

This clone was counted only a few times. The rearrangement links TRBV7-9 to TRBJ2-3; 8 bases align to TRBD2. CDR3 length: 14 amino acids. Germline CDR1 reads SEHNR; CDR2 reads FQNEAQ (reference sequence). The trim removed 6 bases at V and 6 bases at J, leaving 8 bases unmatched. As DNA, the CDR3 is TGTGCCAGCAGTCGGGGGGGCGAGCCGGATACGCAGTATTTT. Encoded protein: CASSRGGEPDTQYF.

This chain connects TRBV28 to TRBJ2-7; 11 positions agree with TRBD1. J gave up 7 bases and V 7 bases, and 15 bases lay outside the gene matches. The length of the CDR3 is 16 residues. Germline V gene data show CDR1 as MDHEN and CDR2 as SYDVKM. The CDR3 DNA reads TGTGCCAGCATCCCGTTTATAGGACAGGGGGCGCGTGAGCAGTACTTC. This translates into CASIPFIGQGAREQYF.

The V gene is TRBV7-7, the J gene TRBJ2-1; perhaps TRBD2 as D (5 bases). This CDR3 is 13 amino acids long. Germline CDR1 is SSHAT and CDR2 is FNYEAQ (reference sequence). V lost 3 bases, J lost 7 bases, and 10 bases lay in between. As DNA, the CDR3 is TGTGCCAGCAGCTTCGGGGTAGATAATGAGCAGTTCTTC. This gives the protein CASSFGVDNEQFF.

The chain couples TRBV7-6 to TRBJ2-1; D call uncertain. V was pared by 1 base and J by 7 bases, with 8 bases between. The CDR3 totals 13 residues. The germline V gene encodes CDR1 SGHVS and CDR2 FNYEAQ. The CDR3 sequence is CASSLGRSNEQFF. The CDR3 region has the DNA TGTGCCAGCAGCTTAGGTCGTTCGAATGAGCAGTTCTTC.

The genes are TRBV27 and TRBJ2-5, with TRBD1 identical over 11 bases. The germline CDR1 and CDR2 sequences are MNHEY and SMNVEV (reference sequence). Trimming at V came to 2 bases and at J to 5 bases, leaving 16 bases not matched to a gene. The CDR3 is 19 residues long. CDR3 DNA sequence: TGTGCCAGCAGTTTAAAGGTTATGTCGGACAGGGGGCTGACGGAGACCCAGTACTTC. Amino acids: CASSLKVMSDRGLTETQYF.

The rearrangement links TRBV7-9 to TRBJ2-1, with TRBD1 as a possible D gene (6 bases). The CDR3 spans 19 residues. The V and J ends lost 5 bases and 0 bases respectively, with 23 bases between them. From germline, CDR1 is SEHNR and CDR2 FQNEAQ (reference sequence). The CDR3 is CASSGAGQTTGSSYNEQFF. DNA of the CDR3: TGTGCCAGCAGCGGGGCCGGACAGACAACCGGTAGCTCCTACAATGAGCAGTTCTTC.

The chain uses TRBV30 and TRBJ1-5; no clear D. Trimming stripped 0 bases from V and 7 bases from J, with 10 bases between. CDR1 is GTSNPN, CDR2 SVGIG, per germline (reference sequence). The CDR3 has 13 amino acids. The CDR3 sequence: CAWSVTQAQPQHF. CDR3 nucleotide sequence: TGTGCCTGGAGTGTAACCCAGGCCCAGCCCCAGCATTTT.